This T cell receptor (beta chain) came from a study of CD8 T cells in Susac syndrome. CD8+ and CD4+ T cells taken from blood had their TCR beta sequenced. This CDR3 has 14 amino acids. Germline lookup yields CDR1 LNHNV and CDR2 YYDKDF (reference sequence). The V end lost 1 base, the J end lost 5 bases, and 11 bases lay between the germline ends. Random hexamers served to reverse transcribe roughly 0.5 to 1 ug RNA. A multiplex approach, immunoSEQ multiplex PCR, amplified TCR beta CDR3 across 54 Vbeta and 13 Jbeta. MiXCR, run by TCRdb on the immunoSEQ multiplex PCR reads, gives a single entry per CDR3 protein. The sample has 180,000 or so distinct CDR3 sequences; about 95% are singletons.

The sample consisted of CD4+ T cells from PBMCs. The receptor was isolated from a human donor in good health. J is TRBJ2-5 and V is TRBV15; tentative D call: TRBD1 (5 bases). The CDR3 nucleotides are TGTGCCACCAGCAGAGGGGCAGGGTTTGAGACCCAGTACTTC. This codes for CATSRGAGFETQYF.